This entry lists 5 T cell receptor beta chains sequenced from one sample in a study of metastatic and nonmetastatic thyroid tumors. TCRdb re-analyzed the PCR reads using MiXCR. The sample consists of over 8,500 clones, 20% to 30% of them appearing once. Among the patients, none had received any treatment before thyroid surgery. Sequenced: tumor tissue. The receptors were gathered from a female donor with papillary thyroid cancer or a benign thyroid nodule (not recorded which). Some clones in this sample may be carry-over from other donors' samples.

The chain has TRBV11-2 and TRBJ2-7; the match to TRBD2 covers 9 bases. CDR1 and CDR2 (germline): SGHAT, FQNNGV. Losses at the gene ends were 8 bases for V and 5 bases for J; bases not matched to a gene: 4. CDR3 length equals 12 residues. CDR3 residues: CASEAGGDEQYF. CDR3 in DNA: TGTGCCAGCGAAGCGGGGGGCGACGAGCAGTACTTC.

This clone was seen only a few times. The chain joins TRBV6-5 to TRBJ2-2; no clear D gene. Trimming stripped 0 bases from V and 13 bases from J, with 15 bases between. The length of the CDR3 is 14 residues. Germline V CDR1 and CDR2: MNHEY, SVGAGI. The CDR3 DNA follows: TGTGCCAGCAGTTACTCGGCTGCGCGGCTGTGGCTGTTTTTT. It yields the protein CASSYSAARLWLFF.

V and J are TRBV6-5 and TRBJ1-4; TRBD1 is a possible D gene (6 bases). Germline V gene data show CDR1 as MNHEY and CDR2 as SVGAGI. Trimming shortened V by 6 bases and J by 0 bases, and 14 bases separated the two germline ends. There are 16 residues in the CDR3. CDR3 amino acids: CASRYRETATNEKLFF. The CDR3 DNA is TGTGCCAGCAGATACAGGGAAACCGCAACTAATGAAAAACTGTTTTTT.

This clone was detected once. V usage is TRBV7-2 and J usage is TRBJ1-6, with D perhaps TRBD1 (5 bases). CDR3 length: 15 amino acids. The ends were cut back, 6 bases at V and 5 bases at J, with 14 bases in the middle. Germline-derived CDR1 and CDR2 are SGHTA and FQGNSA. CDR3 nucleotides: TGTGCCAGCAGGGGGGACGGATTTAATAATTCACCCCTCCACTTT. It encodes CASRGDGFNNSPLHF.

The rearrangement joins TRBV28 to TRBJ2-1; D possibly corresponds to TRBD1 (6 bases). The V gene's germline CDR1 is MDHEN and CDR2 SYDVKM. The CDR3 length is 15 residues. V gave up 3 bases and J gave up 5 bases, with 14 bases separating them. CDR3 DNA sequence: TGTGCCAGCAGTTTTGCAGGACAGAACCACAATGAGCAGTTCTTC. Amino acid sequence: CASSFAGQNHNEQFF.